This section outlines one T cell receptor (beta chain) sequence together with its context. Antigen: not known. One end of the junction varies from germline; a read error may be responsible. This sample is drawn from a study of post-analysis software for immune sequencing data. Broader study findings: Under F measure analysis, samples from one preparation batch co-clustered strongly. Five or six TRBV segments appeared more often in patients than in controls, and TRBV5-6, TRBV5-1 and TRBV20-1 were among these.

Carried by the TCR beta cDNA libraries were unique molecular identifiers. The T cell input of about 1 to 10 million gave about 500,000 cDNA molecules. Each CDR3 protein gets one entry after TCRdb re-called the PCR reads with MiXCR. This sample has hundreds of thousands of distinct CDR3 sequences; about 60% occur once, and the top ten carry 11%. CDR3 size: 12 residues. CDR1 and CDR2 (germline): SGHTA, FQGNSA. Sequenced material: blood. The chain has TRBV7-2 and TRBJ2-3; D uncertain. The TCR sequence derives from a girl aged 2 to 9 with multiple sclerosis. CDR3 loop: CPSSSSTDTQYF. The CDR3 coding sequence is TGTCCCAGCAGCTCAAGCACAGATACGCAGTATTTT.